These T cell receptor beta chains were read from a single sample in a study of Ad26.COV2.S vaccination and SARS-CoV-2 variants. Some clones are missing from TCRdb's copy, which holds only in-frame ones; the method was immunoSEQ multiplex PCR. The table has hundreds of thousands of clones, around nine tenths seen once. Sequences were derived from peripheral blood, sampled in a trial of Ad26.COV2.S vaccine versus placebo. Receptors originate from a person aged 18-60 years who received the Ad26.COV2.S COVID-19 vaccine or a placebo. The CDR3 runs from the conserved cysteine through the conserved F or W. Fields, in order: CDR3 protein, CDR3 DNA, V gene, CDR3 length, clone size, D gene, J gene. D genes are given only for firm matches. The size field is filled for only some rows; it gives once, few, many or a size class.

CASSLRGNNEQFF | TGTGCCAGCAGCCTGCGGGGTAACAATGAGCAGTTCTTC | TRBV6-4 | 13 | NA | NA | TRBJ2-1
CASSPRSPQETQYF | TGCGCCAGCAGCCCACGATCGCCCCAAGAGACCCAGTACTTC | TRBV5-1 | 14 | NA | NA | TRBJ2-5
CASTISPYQPQHF | TGTGCCAGCACCATTTCTCCCTATCAGCCCCAGCATTTT | TRBV12-3/TRBV12-4 | 13 | NA | NA | TRBJ1-5
CASSSPSFGRNTEAFF | TGTGCCAGCAGTTCGCCCTCTTTTGGAAGGAACACTGAAGCTTTCTTT | TRBV28 | 16 | NA | NA | TRBJ1-1
CAWSNDSNQPQHF | TGTGCCTGGAGTAACGATAGCAATCAGCCCCAGCATTTT | TRBV30 | 13 | NA | NA | TRBJ1-5
CASSQDVGENTEAFF | TGCGCCAGCAGCCAAGATGTGGGGGAGAACACTGAAGCTTTCTTT | TRBV4-3 | 15 | few | NA | TRBJ1-1
CASSLVMGGGQGNQPQHF | TGTGCCAGCAGCTTAGTCATGGGGGGCGGACAGGGCAATCAGCCCCAGCATTTT | TRBV7-6 | 18 | NA | TRBD1 | TRBJ1-5
CASSVGQGGYEQYF | TGTGCCAGCAGCGTAGGACAGGGGGGTTACGAGCAGTACTTC | TRBV9 | 14 | NA | TRBD1 | TRBJ2-7
CASSSGQGLSSGELFF | TGTGCCAGCAGCTCCGGACAGGGTTTGAGCAGCGGGGAGCTGTTTTTT | TRBV7-3 | 16 | NA | TRBD1 | TRBJ2-2
CASSLDGSNYGYTF | TGCGCCAGCAGCTTGGACGGTTCTAACTATGGCTACACCTTC | TRBV5-1 | 14 | NA | NA | TRBJ1-2
CASSEGTGNIGYTF | TGTGCCAGCAGTGAAGGGACAGGGAATATCGGCTACACCTTC | TRBV2 | 14 | NA | TRBD1 | TRBJ1-2
CASSTGPYNEQFF | TGTGCCAGCAGCACCGGGCCTTACAATGAGCAGTTCTTC | TRBV6-5 | 13 | NA | NA | TRBJ2-1
CAAHRDSYGYTF | TGTGCCGCCCACCGGGACAGCTATGGCTACACCTTC | TRBV2 | 12 | few | TRBD1 | TRBJ1-2
CASSVAGGYYEKLFF | TGTGCCAGCAGCGTAGCGGGAGGTTACTATGAAAAACTGTTTTTT | TRBV9 | 15 | NA | NA | TRBJ1-4
CASSSGRGGEKLFF | TGTGCCAGCAGTTCTGGGAGGGGAGGCGAAAAACTGTTTTTT | TRBV2 | 14 | NA | NA | TRBJ1-4
CASSPGTGNYGYTF | TGTGCCAGCTCACCCGGGACAGGGAACTATGGCTACACCTTC | TRBV18 | 14 | NA | TRBD1 | TRBJ1-2
CASRSLRGTGEEKLFF | TGTGCCAGTAGGTCCCTCCGAGGGACAGGGGAAGAAAAACTGTTTTTT | TRBV19 | 16 | once | TRBD1 | TRBJ1-4
CASSGLAGWNEQFF | TGTGCCAGCTCTGGACTAGCGGGGTGGAATGAGCAGTTCTTC | TRBV6-5 | 14 | NA | TRBD2 | TRBJ2-1
CAWSGPGGKLYEKLFF | TGTGCCTGGAGTGGTCCAGGGGGAAAATTGTATGAAAAACTGTTTTTT | TRBV30 | 16 | NA | TRBD1 | TRBJ1-4
CASSQDRARFFEQYF | TGTGCCAGCAGCCAAGATAGGGCCAGGTTCTTTGAGCAGTACTTC | TRBV14 | 15 | NA | NA | TRBJ2-7
CASTSYHDLEAFF | TGTGCCAGCACCTCCTACCACGACCTTGAAGCTTTCTTT | TRBV6-6 | 13 | NA | NA | TRBJ1-1
CASSHKPSTDTQYF | TGTGCCAGCAGCCATAAACCGAGCACAGATACGCAGTATTTT | TRBV28 | 14 | NA | NA | TRBJ2-3
CASSRTGISEAFF | TGTGCCAGCAGCCGGACAGGAATTTCTGAAGCTTTCTTT | TRBV6-2/TRBV6-3 | 13 | few | TRBD1 | TRBJ1-1
CASQLAGGFEKLFF | TGTGCCAGCCAATTGGCAGGGGGTTTTGAAAAACTGTTTTTT | TRBV6-6 | 14 | NA | TRBD1 | TRBJ1-4
CASSSETGYEQYF | TGTGCCAGCAGCTCAGAAACAGGGTACGAGCAGTACTTC | TRBV7-3 | 13 | NA | NA | TRBJ2-7
CASSPGTTGYTF | TGTGCCAGCAGCCCGGGGACGACAGGCTACACCTTC | TRBV7-9 | 12 | NA | NA | TRBJ1-2
CASSLSESDTQYF | TGTGCCAGCAGCTTATCTGAGTCAGATACGCAGTATTTT | TRBV7-9 | 13 | NA | NA | TRBJ2-3
CASSLDIFSGANVLTF | TGTGCCAGCAGCTTGGACATTTTCTCTGGGGCCAACGTCCTGACTTTC | TRBV5-4 | 16 | NA | NA | TRBJ2-6
CASSRGGAETQYF | TGCGCCAGCAGCCGCGGCGGGGCGGAGACCCAGTACTTC | TRBV4-1 | 13 | few | NA | TRBJ2-5
CASSTSGTGAYNEQFF | TGTGCCAGCAGCACGTCCGGGACAGGGGCCTACAATGAGCAGTTCTTC | TRBV9 | 16 | NA | TRBD1 | TRBJ2-1
CASSPGGMNTEAFF | TGTGCCAGCAGCCCCGGGGGCATGAACACTGAAGCTTTCTTT | TRBV7-9 | 14 | NA | NA | TRBJ1-1
CASSLVGGLGNEQFF | TGTGCCAGCAGCTTAGTGGGGGGCTTGGGTAATGAGCAGTTCTTC | TRBV7-6 | 15 | NA | NA | TRBJ2-1
CASSARGTLQETQYF | TGTGCCAGCAGTGCCCGCGGGACACTCCAAGAGACCCAGTACTTC | TRBV2 | 15 | NA | NA | TRBJ2-5
CASSYRRYYGYTF | TGTGCCAGCAGTTACAGACGATACTATGGCTACACCTTC | TRBV6-5 | 13 | few | NA | TRBJ1-2
CASSLRFTGELFF | TGTGCCAGTAGTTTGAGATTCACCGGGGAGCTGTTTTTT | TRBV19 | 13 | few | NA | TRBJ2-2
CASSQGRGDPYNEQFF | TGTGCCAGCAGCCAAGGTCGGGGGGATCCCTACAATGAGCAGTTCTTC | TRBV3-1/TRBV3-2 | 16 | NA | TRBD2 | TRBJ2-1
CASSVDPSGGSYEQYF | TGTGCCAGCAGCGTAGACCCTAGCGGGGGTAGCTACGAGCAGTACTTC | TRBV9 | 16 | NA | TRBD2 | TRBJ2-7
CAISEDLTGYNEQFF | TGTGCCATCAGTGAGGATTTGACAGGCTACAATGAGCAGTTCTTC | TRBV10-3 | 15 | once | NA | TRBJ2-1
CASSSNSYNEQFF | TGTGCCAGCAGTTCCAATTCCTACAATGAGCAGTTCTTC | TRBV6-5 | 13 | NA | NA | TRBJ2-1
CASSVRFSDTQYF | TGTGCCAGCAGCGTCCGTTTTTCAGATACGCAGTATTTT | TRBV9 | 13 | NA | NA | TRBJ2-3
CASSFYGGELFF | TGTGCCAGCAGCTTTTACGGTGGGGAGCTGTTTTTT | TRBV7-9 | 12 | NA | NA | TRBJ2-2
CASLRLAGSYEQYF | TGTGCCAGCCTTCGGCTAGCGGGCTCCTACGAGCAGTACTTC | TRBV27 | 14 | NA | TRBD2 | TRBJ2-7
CASSLRGRSTDTQYF | TGTGCCAGCAGCTTACGAGGGAGGAGCACAGATACGCAGTATTTT | TRBV7-6 | 15 | NA | NA | TRBJ2-3
CASSLGQPGANVLTF | TGTGCCAGCAGCTTGGGGCAGCCTGGGGCCAACGTCCTGACTTTC | TRBV7-6 | 15 | once | NA | TRBJ2-6
CASSLTAGEQFF | TGTGCCAGCAGCTTAACCGCTGGGGAGCAGTTCTTC | TRBV7-8 | 12 | NA | NA | TRBJ2-1
CASSYSPTATEAFF | TGTGCCAGCAGTTACTCGCCTACAGCCACTGAAGCTTTCTTT | TRBV6-6 | 14 | NA | NA | TRBJ1-1